This T cell receptor (beta chain) was sequenced during a study of T-cell memory formation after mild COVID-19. Turning to the study itself: Largely, TCR clusters stayed within a single donor.

TCR alpha and TCR beta cDNA libraries with sample barcodes and UMIs came from 5'RACE using constant-segment primers. TCRdb re-called the 5' RACE reads through MiXCR, storing one row per CDR3 protein. The data show some 300,000 distinct CDR3 sequences, 20% to 25% seen once. The table lists this clonotype with many counts. Its antigen is currently unknown. This CDR3 has 13 amino acids. V dropped 6 bases and J dropped 3 bases, with 11 bases sitting between them. Study-wide results and limits: Unconfirmed was the SARS-CoV-2 specificity of second-wave clones that peaked on day 37. Pre-infection memory held some responding clones, suggesting pre-existing cross-reactive T cells responded.

The V call is TRBV12-3 or TRBV12-4, the J call TRBJ2-5, with D uncertain. The specimen sequenced was PBMCs or a T cell subset sorted from them (not recorded which). The source is a man younger than 35 who had mild COVID-19 (a few samples of this study predate the infection). Cell type and time point are not known. The CDR3 loop is CASRWTDEETQYF. As DNA, the CDR3 is TGTGCCAGCAGATGGACGGACGAAGAGACCCAGTACTTC.